These T cell receptor beta chains were read from a single sample in a study of blood T cells in healthy people across ages. A single record per CDR3 protein comes from TCRdb applying MiXCR to the 5' RACE reads. This sample carries some 1.7 million distinct CDR3 sequences, 28% of them seen once, and the ten largest clones take 7.7%. Sequencing was performed on blood. The receptors derive from a woman in her 30s in good health. Each CDR3 is given without its conserved first and last residue. A D gene is named only where the DNA matches it firmly.

>TRBV20-1|TRBD1|TRBJ1-3
SARGRGPGNTIY
>TRBV6-2/TRBV6-3|TRBD2|TRBJ2-1
ASRTGLAGAYNEQF
>TRBV20-1|NA|TRBJ1-2
SASDGAFGYT
>TRBV6-2/TRBV6-3|TRBD1|TRBJ2-6
ASRPDRGRSGANVLT
>TRBV2|NA|TRBJ2-1
ASSEGGRRQNEQF
>TRBV12-3/TRBV12-4|TRBD1|TRBJ1-3
ASSFGQGGTIY
>TRBV9|TRBD1|TRBJ2-7
ASSRTGTGNYEQY
>TRBV20-1|TRBD1|TRBJ1-4
SALTGGSEKLF
>TRBV25-1|NA|TRBJ2-4
ASRWGYIQY
>TRBV7-6|NA|TRBJ1-2
ASSRSSLNYGYT
>TRBV18|NA|TRBJ2-5
ASSPGLAETRY
>TRBV5-1|NA|TRBJ2-3
ASSVRGVSTDTQY
>TRBV28|NA|TRBJ2-7
ASRGHLDSYEQY
>TRBV29-1|NA|TRBJ1-2
SSTGFDGYT
>TRBV6-2/TRBV6-3|TRBD2|TRBJ2-3
ASSYKTSGRPDTQY
>TRBV4-2|TRBD1|TRBJ1-6
ASSQDKGQGNSPLH
>TRBV12-3/TRBV12-4|NA|TRBJ2-4
ASSSLDFPKNIQY
>TRBV5-1|NA|TRBJ2-1
ASSGWTTSYNEQF
>TRBV4-1|TRBD2|TRBJ2-1
ASSHWTSGGAGRNEQF
>TRBV28|TRBD1|TRBJ1-6
ASTPWDRESPLH
>TRBV6-1|TRBD2|TRBJ2-5
ASLTSGGTQY
>TRBV5-1|NA|TRBJ1-6
ASSRDNSPLH
>TRBV3-1|NA|TRBJ1-1
ASSQAYGTEAF
>TRBV7-9|TRBD1|TRBJ2-7
ASSSRQGAGEQY
>TRBV7-6|NA|TRBJ2-7
ASSLSDYYEQY
>TRBV4-1|NA|TRBJ2-3
ASSRSWGRTDTQY
>TRBV7-4|TRBD2|TRBJ2-7
ASSNLQGTSGHEQY
>TRBV12-3/TRBV12-4|NA|TRBJ2-3
ASSSGNEDTQY
>TRBV5-1|NA|TRBJ2-1
ASSLYLGVGYNEQF
>TRBV7-6|NA|TRBJ1-2
ASSPRNDRGYGYT
>TRBV20-1|NA|TRBJ2-5
SVASTYQETQY
>TRBV7-2|TRBD2|TRBJ2-3
ASSLRLAGPLQTTDTQY
>TRBV30|NA|TRBJ1-1
AWSVLEGGGEAF
>TRBV19|NA|TRBJ2-6
ASSITGWGASVLT
>TRBV5-1|TRBD1|TRBJ2-7
ASSKTGGSSSYEQY
>TRBV7-2|NA|TRBJ1-4
ASILAGFGEKLF